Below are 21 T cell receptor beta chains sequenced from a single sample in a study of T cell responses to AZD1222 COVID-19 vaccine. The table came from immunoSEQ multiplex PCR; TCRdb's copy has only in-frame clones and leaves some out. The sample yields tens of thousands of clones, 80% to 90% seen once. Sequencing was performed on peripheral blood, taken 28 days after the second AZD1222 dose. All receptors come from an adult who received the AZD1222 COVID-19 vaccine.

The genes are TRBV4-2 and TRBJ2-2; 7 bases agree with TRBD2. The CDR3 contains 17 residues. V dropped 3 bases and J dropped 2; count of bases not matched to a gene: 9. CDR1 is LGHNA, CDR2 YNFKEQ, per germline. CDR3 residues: CASSHSLGGGNTGELFF. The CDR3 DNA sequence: TGTGCCAGCAGCCACAGTTTGGGCGGGGGAAACACCGGGGAGCTGTTTTTT.

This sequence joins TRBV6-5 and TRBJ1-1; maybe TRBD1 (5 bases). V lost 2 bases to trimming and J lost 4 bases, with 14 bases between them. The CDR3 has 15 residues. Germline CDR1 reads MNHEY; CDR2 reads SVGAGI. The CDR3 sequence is CASSYRVSGSTEAFF. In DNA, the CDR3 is TGTGCCAGCAGTTACAGGGTATCAGGGAGCACTGAAGCTTTCTTT.

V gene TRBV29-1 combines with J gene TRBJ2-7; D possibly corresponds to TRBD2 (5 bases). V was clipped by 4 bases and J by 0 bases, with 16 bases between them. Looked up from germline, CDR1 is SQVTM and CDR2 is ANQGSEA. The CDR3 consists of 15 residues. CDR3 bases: TGCAGCGTTGTGACCGACTTTGGAGGCTCCTACGAGCAGTACGTC. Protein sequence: CSVVTDFGGSYEQYV.

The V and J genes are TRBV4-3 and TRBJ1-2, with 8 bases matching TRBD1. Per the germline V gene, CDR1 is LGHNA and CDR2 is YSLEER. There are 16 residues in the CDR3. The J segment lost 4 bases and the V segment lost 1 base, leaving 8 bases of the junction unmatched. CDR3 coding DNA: TGCGCCAGCAGCCAAGGCCTAGGACAGGGAAGCTATGGCTACACCTTC. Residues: CASSQGLGQGSYGYTF.

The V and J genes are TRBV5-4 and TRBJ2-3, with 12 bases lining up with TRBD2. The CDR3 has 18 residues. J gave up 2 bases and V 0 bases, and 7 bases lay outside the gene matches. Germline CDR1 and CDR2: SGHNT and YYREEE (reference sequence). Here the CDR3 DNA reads TGTGCCAGCAGCTTGGGACTAGCGGGGGCAGGGACCACAGATACGCAGTATTTT. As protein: CASSLGLAGAGTTDTQYF.

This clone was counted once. The chain's CDR3 is CASSILASSGELFF. CDR3 nucleotides: TGTGCCAGTAGTATACTGGCGTCAAGCGGGGAGCTGTTTTTT. The genes are TRBV19 and TRBJ2-2; no firm D call. The CDR3 length is 14 residues. Germline CDR1 and CDR2: LNHDA and SQIVND (reference sequence). Trimming stripped 2 bases from V and 7 bases from J, with 11 bases between.

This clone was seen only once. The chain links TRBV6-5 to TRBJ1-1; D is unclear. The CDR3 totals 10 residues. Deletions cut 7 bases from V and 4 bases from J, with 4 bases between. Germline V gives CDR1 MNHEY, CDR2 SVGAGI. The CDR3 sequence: CASKGTEAFF. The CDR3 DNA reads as TGTGCCAGCAAGGGCACTGAAGCTTTCTTT.

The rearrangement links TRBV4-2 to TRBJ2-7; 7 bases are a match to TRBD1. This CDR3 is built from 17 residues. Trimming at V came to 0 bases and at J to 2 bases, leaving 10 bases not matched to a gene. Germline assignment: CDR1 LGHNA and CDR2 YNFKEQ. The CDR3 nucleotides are TGTGCCAGCAGCCAAGATCGGGGCCGGACAGGACCCTACGAGCAGTACTTC. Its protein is CASSQDRGRTGPYEQYF.

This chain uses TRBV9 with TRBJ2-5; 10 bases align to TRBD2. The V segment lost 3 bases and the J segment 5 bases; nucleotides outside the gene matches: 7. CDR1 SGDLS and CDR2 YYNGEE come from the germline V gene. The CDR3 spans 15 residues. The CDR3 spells CASSGSGGTWETQYF. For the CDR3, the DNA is TGTGCCAGCAGCGGTAGCGGGGGGACATGGGAGACCCAGTACTTC.

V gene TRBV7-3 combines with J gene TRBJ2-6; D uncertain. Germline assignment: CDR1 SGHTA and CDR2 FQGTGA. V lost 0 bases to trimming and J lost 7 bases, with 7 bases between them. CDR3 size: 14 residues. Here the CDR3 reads CASSLTFGANVLTF. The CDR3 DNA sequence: TGTGCCAGCAGCTTAACCTTTGGCGCCAACGTCCTGACTTTC.

CDR3 nucleotide sequence: TGTGCCACCAGCAGTGCCCAGGGGGTTGCTGGAAACACCATATATTTT. This encodes CATSSAQGVAGNTIYF. This chain links TRBV15 with TRBJ1-3; 7 bases match TRBD1. This CDR3 region has 16 residues. CDR1 is LNHNV, CDR2 YYDKDF, per germline (reference sequence). Trimming at V came to 3 bases and at J to 2 bases, leaving 7 bases not matched to a gene.

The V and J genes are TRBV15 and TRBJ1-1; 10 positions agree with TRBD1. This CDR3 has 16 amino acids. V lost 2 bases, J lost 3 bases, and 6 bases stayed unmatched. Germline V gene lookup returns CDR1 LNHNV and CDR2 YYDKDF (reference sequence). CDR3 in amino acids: CATSRKTGGRDTEAFF. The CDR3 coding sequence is TGTGCCACCAGCAGAAAGACAGGGGGCAGGGACACTGAAGCTTTCTTT.

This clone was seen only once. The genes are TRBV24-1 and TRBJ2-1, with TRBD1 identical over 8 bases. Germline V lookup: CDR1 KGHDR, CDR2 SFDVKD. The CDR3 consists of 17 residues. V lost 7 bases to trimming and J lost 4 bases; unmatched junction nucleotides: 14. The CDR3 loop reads CATSGRTQGAGYNEQFF. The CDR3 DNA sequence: TGTGCCACCAGCGGTCGAACTCAGGGGGCAGGTTACAATGAGCAGTTCTTC.

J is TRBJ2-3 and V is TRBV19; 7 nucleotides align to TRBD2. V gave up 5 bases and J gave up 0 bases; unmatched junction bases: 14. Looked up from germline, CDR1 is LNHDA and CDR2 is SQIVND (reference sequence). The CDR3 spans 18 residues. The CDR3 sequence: CASSGQPWPSGSTDTQYF. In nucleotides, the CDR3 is TGTGCCAGTAGTGGCCAGCCATGGCCTAGCGGTAGCACAGATACGCAGTATTTT.

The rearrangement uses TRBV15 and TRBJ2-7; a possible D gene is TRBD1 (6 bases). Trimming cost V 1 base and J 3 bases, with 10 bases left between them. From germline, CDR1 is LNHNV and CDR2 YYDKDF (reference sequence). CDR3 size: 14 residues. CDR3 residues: CATSRGLDSYEQYV. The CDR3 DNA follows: TGTGCCACCAGCAGAGGGTTGGACAGCTACGAGCAGTACGTC.

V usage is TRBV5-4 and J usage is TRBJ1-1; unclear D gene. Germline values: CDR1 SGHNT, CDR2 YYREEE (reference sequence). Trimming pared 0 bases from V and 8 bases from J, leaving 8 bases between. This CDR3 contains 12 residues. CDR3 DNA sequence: TGTGCCAGCAGCTTGGACGGGTTAGAAGCTTTCTTT. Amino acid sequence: CASSLDGLEAFF. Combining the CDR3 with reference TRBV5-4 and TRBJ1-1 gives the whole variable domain ETGVTQSPTHLIKTRGQQVTLRCSSQSGHNTVSWYQQALGQGPQFIFQYYREEENGRGNFPPRFSGLQFPNYSSELNVNALELDDSALYLCASSLDGLEAFFGQGTRLTVV.

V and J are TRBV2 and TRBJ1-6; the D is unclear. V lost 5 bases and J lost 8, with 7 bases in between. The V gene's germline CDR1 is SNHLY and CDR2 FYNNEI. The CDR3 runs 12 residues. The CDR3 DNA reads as TGTGCCAGCAGTCGAGGCGATTCACCCCTCCACTTT. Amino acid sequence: CASSRGDSPLHF.

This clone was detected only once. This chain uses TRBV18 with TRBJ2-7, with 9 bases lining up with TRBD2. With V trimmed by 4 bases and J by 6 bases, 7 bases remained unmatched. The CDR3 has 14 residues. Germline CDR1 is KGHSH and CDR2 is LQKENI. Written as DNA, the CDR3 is TGTGCCAGCTCACTTGGGGTAGCGGGAGCCGAGCAGTACGTC. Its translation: CASSLGVAGAEQYV.

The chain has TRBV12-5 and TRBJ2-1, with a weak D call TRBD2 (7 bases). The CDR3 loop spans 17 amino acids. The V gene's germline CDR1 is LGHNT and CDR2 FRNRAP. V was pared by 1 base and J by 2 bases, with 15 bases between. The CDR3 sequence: CASGLGERRGPYNEQFF. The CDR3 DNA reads TGTGCTAGTGGTTTGGGAGAGAGGCGGGGGCCCTACAATGAGCAGTTCTTC.

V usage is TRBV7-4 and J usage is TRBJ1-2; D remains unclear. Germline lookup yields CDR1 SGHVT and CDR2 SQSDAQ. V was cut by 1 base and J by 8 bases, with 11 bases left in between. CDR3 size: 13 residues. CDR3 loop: CASSLVRRRGYTF. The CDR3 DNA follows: TGTGCCAGCAGCTTAGTGCGCCGACGCGGCTACACCTTC.

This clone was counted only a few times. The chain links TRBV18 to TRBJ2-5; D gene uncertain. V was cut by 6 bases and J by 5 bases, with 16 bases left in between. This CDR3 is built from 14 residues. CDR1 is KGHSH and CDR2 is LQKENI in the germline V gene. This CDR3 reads CASSYLGDRETQYF. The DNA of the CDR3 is TGTGCCAGCTCGTACCTTGGGGATCGGGAGACCCAGTACTTC.